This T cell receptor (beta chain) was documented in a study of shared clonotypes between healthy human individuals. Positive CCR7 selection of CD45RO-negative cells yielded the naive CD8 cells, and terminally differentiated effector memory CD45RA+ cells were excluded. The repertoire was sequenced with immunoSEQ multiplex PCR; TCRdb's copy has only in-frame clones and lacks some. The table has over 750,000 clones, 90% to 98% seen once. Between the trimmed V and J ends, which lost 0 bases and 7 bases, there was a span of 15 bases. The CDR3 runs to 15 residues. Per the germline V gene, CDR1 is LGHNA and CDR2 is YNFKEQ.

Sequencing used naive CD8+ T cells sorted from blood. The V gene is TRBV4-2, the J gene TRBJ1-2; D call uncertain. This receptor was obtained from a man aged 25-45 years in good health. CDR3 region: CASSQESIPSGGYTF. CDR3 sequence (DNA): TGTGCCAGCAGCCAAGAGTCAATTCCATCGGGTGGCTACACCTTC.